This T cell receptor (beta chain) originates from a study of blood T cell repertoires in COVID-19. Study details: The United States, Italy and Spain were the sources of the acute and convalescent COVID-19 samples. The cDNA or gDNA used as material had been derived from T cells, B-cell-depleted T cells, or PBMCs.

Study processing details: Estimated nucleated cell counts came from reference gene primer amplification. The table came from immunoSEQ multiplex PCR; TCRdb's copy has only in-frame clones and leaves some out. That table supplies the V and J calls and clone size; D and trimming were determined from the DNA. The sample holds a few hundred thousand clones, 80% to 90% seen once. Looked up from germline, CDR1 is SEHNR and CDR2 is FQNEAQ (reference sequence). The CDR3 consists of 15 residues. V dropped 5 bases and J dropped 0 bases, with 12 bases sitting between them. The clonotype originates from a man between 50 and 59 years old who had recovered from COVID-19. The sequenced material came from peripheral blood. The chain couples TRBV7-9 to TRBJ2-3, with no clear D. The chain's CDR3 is CASSAVDRSTDTQYF. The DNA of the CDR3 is TGTGCCAGCAGCGCCGTCGATCGGAGCACAGATACGCAGTATTTT.